This T cell receptor beta chain was identified in a study of cytomegalovirus exposure and HLA in healthy donors. As to this clone: Its specificity is not known.

The study, taken as a whole, reports: Sequencing likely caused a cluster of highly shared sequence variants.

Losses at the gene ends were 5 bases for V and 4 bases for J; bases not matched to a gene: 5. Per germline, CDR1 SEHNR and CDR2 FQNEAQ (reference sequence). The CDR3 spans 15 residues. The PCR had 60 Vbeta and 13 Jbeta primers. Produced via immunoSEQ multiplex PCR; TCRdb's table is partial and in-frame only. The sample table sets out 55,000 to 85,000 clones. Source material: PBMCs. The rearrangement uses TRBV7-9 and TRBJ1-3; TRBD1 matches at 10 bases. The receptor's source is a female donor in good health and CMV-seropositive. For the CDR3, the DNA is TGTGCCAGCAGCCGACAGGGGGCGACAGGAAACACCATATATTTT. Amino acid sequence: CASSRQGATGNTIYF. The full variable domain, its missing parts supplied by reference TRBV7-9 and TRBJ1-3, is DTGVSQNPRHKITKRGQNVTFRCDPISEHNRLYWYRQTLGQGPEFLTYFQNEAQLEKSRLLSDRFSAERPKGSFSTLEIQRTEQGDSAMYLCASSRQGATGNTIYFGEGSWLTVV.